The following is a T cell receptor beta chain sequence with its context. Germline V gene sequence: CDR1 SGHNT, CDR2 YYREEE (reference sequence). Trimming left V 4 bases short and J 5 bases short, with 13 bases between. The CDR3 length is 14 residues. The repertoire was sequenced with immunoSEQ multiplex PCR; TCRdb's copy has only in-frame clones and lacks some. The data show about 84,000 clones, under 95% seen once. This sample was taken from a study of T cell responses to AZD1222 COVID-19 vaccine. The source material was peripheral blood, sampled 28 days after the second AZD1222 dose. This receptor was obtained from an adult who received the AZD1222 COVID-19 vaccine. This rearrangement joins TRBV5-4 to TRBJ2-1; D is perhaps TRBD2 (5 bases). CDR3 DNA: TGTGCCAGCAGCAGTCTAGCAGTCAACAATGAGCAGTTCTTC. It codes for CASSSLAVNNEQFF. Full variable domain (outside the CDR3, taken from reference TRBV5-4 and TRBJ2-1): ETGVTQSPTHLIKTRGQQVTLRCSSQSGHNTVSWYQQALGQGPQFIFQYYREEENGRGNFPPRFSGLQFPNYSSELNVNALELDDSALYLCASSSLAVNNEQFFGPGTRLTVL.